What follows are 23 T cell receptor beta chains derived from one specimen sequenced in a study of radiotherapy plus CTLA-4 blockade in lung cancer. Method: immunoSEQ multiplex PCR; TCRdb's copy keeps in-frame clones and lacks some. This table holds over 85,000 clones, about four fifths found once. Sequencing used peripheral blood, obtained from a patient treated with radiotherapy plus ipilimumab. All receptors come from a human donor with non-small cell lung cancer who had a partial response to radiotherapy plus ipilimumab. Some clones in this sample may be carry-over from other donors' samples.

This chain uses TRBV6-5 with TRBJ2-7, with D possibly matching TRBD1 (6 bases). CDR1 is MNHEY, CDR2 SVGAGI, per germline. This CDR3 region has 15 residues. Trimming pared 7 bases from V and 0 bases from J, leaving 16 bases between. The CDR3 loop is CASKRPGQNSYEQYF. For the CDR3, the DNA is TGTGCCAGCAAAAGACCGGGACAAAACTCCTACGAGCAGTACTTC.

This chain joins TRBV28 and TRBJ1-5, with a tentative D call TRBD1 (6 bases). V lost 5 bases, J lost 7 bases, and 15 bases lay in between. Germline CDR1 and CDR2: MDHEN and SYDVKM. The CDR3 length is 14 residues. The DNA of the CDR3 is TGTGCCAGCAGTCCGTCCCTTGGGGGCCAGCCCCAGCATTTT. Protein: CASSPSLGGQPQHF.

Only a few counts were recorded for this clone. Other nucleotide sequences from this sample produce the same CDR3. The chain carries TRBV7-2 and TRBJ2-7; D not certain. The CDR3 loop spans 12 amino acids. The ends were cut back, 3 bases at V and 4 bases at J, with 7 bases in the middle. The germline gives CDR1 SGHTA, CDR2 FQGNSA. The CDR3 bases are TGTGCCAGCAGCTTCCCTAGGTACGAGCAGTACTTC. Protein product: CASSFPRYEQYF.

The chain joins TRBV6-1 to TRBJ1-2; 7 bases match TRBD1. The CDR3 is 14 amino acids. V shed 0 bases, J shed 9 bases, and the junction held 7 bases outside the gene matches. The germline CDR1 and CDR2 sequences are MNHNS and SASEGT. The CDR3 loop is CASSEARQGLRYTF. The CDR3 region has the DNA TGTGCCAGCAGTGAAGCCCGACAGGGCTTACGCTACACCTTC.

The J gene is TRBJ2-5, the V gene TRBV7-2, with 9 bases matching TRBD2. CDR1 is SGHTA, CDR2 FQGNSA, per germline. The J segment lost 0 bases and the V segment lost 2 bases, leaving 1 base of the junction unmatched. The CDR3 length is 15 residues. The CDR3 here is CASSLSGGYQETQYF. Here the CDR3 DNA reads TGTGCCAGCAGCTTAAGCGGGGGGTACCAAGAGACCCAGTACTTC.

The chain links TRBV5-4 to TRBJ2-3; 8 bases match TRBD2. There are 15 residues in the CDR3. Losses at the gene ends were 4 bases for V and 4 bases for J; bases not matched to a gene: 8. Germline V gives CDR1 SGHNT, CDR2 YYREEE (reference sequence). The CDR3, as DNA: TGTGCCAGCAGCCCGCGGGCTAGCGGGCCAGATACGCAGTATTTT. This sequence encodes CASSPRASGPDTQYF.

The chain carries TRBV28 and TRBJ2-3, with 7 bases matching TRBD1. Germline CDR1 reads MDHEN; CDR2 reads SYDVKM. The junction had 6 bases not matched to a gene; V was cut back by 8 bases and J by 1 base. CDR3 length: 14 residues. In DNA, the CDR3 is TGTGCCAGCCTCTCGACAGGGCGCACAGATACGCAGTATTTT. Protein: CASLSTGRTDTQYF.

With regard to this clone: Distinct nucleotide sequences in the sample also encode this CDR3. The V call is TRBV7-2, the J call TRBJ2-5, with 9 bases identical to TRBD2. CDR1 is SGHTA, CDR2 FQGNSA, per germline. With V trimmed by 1 base and J by 5 bases, 5 bases remained unmatched. The CDR3 consists of 15 residues. Here the CDR3 DNA reads TGTGCCAGCAGCTTAGTTGCGGGGGGGAGGGAGACCCAGTACTTC. Amino acids: CASSLVAGGRETQYF.

CDR3 in amino acids: CASSLGGGRATDTQYF. CDR3 nucleotide sequence: TGTGCCAGCAGCTTAGGTGGCGGGAGGGCCACTGATACGCAGTATTTT. The gene calls are TRBV11-2 and TRBJ2-3; 9 bases are a match to TRBD2. J lost 6 bases, V lost 1 base, and 8 bases had no gene match. The CDR3 is made up of 16 amino acids. The germline V gene encodes CDR1 SGHAT and CDR2 FQNNGV.

Only one count was recorded for this clone. The junction does not match germline at one end; this may be a read error. The chain is built from TRBV4-2 and TRBJ2-1, with 13 bases identical to TRBD2. CDR1 is LGHNA and CDR2 is YNFKEQ in the germline V gene. The CDR3 length is 13 residues. The CDR3, as DNA: TGTGCCAGCAGCCAAGATGGACTAGCGGGAGTTGTCTTC. This sequence encodes CASSQDGLAGVVF.

The chain links TRBV5-1 to TRBJ2-5, with 7 nucleotides matching TRBD2. Trimming took 4 bases from V and 7 from J; bases not matched to a gene: 13. The CDR3 extends over 15 amino acids. Germline V CDR1 and CDR2: SGHRS, YFSETQ. CDR3 sequence: CASSQGGGSARTQYF. CDR3 DNA: TGCGCCAGCAGCCAGGGCGGGGGATCCGCCAGGACCCAGTACTTC.

In this sample, this clone turned up a few times. The V gene is TRBV27, the J gene TRBJ2-7; 9 nucleotides line up with TRBD2. This CDR3 has 15 residues. Trimming cost V 3 bases and J 6 bases; bases outside gene matches: 9. The germline V gene encodes CDR1 MNHEY and CDR2 SMNVEV (reference sequence). The CDR3 loop reads CASSLRAGGISEQYF. DNA for the CDR3: TGTGCCAGCAGTTTGCGAGCGGGAGGAATCAGCGAGCAGTACTTC.

The chain carries TRBV5-6 and TRBJ2-4, with D possibly being TRBD2 (6 bases). Between the trimmed V and J ends, which lost 4 bases and 6 bases, there was a span of 23 bases. The CDR3 is made up of 17 amino acids. The germline CDR1 and CDR2 sequences are SGHDT and YYEEEE. The CDR3 loop is CASSLQPGEAIRNIQYF. The CDR3 bases are TGTGCCAGCAGCCTTCAGCCGGGGGAAGCCATTCGAAACATTCAGTACTTC.

The gene calls are TRBV28 and TRBJ1-3; 8 bases are shared with TRBD1. V shed 5 bases and J 0 bases; nucleotides not matched to a gene: 6. CDR1 and CDR2 (germline): MDHEN, SYDVKM. The CDR3 loop spans 16 amino acids. CDR3 bases: TGTGCCAGCAGTCTCCGGACAGGGTACTCTGGAAACACCATATATTTT. Its translation is CASSLRTGYSGNTIYF.

The chain links TRBV9 to TRBJ2-1; 9 positions match TRBD1. Germline trimming cut 2 bases from V and 5 bases from J; bases unmatched to any gene: 5. The CDR3 loop spans 15 amino acids. The V gene's germline CDR1 is SGDLS and CDR2 YYNGEE. CDR3 region: CASSVTGGWNNEQFF. DNA for the CDR3: TGTGCCAGCAGCGTCACAGGGGGCTGGAACAATGAGCAGTTCTTC.

The sample holds a few counts of this clone. J is TRBJ1-2 and V is TRBV7-9; 10 bases line up with TRBD1. This CDR3 has 13 residues. The V gene end was trimmed by 5 bases and the J gene end by 8 bases; junction bases not matched to a gene: 5. Germline V lookup: CDR1 SEHNR, CDR2 FQNEAQ (reference sequence). CDR3 nucleotide sequence: TGTGCCAGCAGCGGGGACAGGGGAAGAGGCTACACCTTC. Translated: CASSGDRGRGYTF.

This chain links TRBV28 with TRBJ1-5; possible D gene TRBD1, 6 bases. The V and J ends lost 6 bases and 4 bases respectively, with 7 bases between them. The CDR3 loop spans 12 amino acids. Germline lookup yields CDR1 MDHEN and CDR2 SYDVKM. CDR3 in DNA: TGTGCCAGCAGCACAGGGAATCAGCCCCAGCATTTT. Translation gives CASSTGNQPQHF.

The CDR3 DNA sequence: TGTGCCATCAGTGACGGGACTAGCGGGGGGCTACGTAGCACAGATACGCAGTATTTT. It encodes CAISDGTSGGLRSTDTQYF. The chain is built from TRBV10-3 and TRBJ2-3; 15 bases fit TRBD2. Germline lookup yields CDR1 ENHRY and CDR2 SYGVKD. After removal of 3 bases from V and 0 bases from J, the junction contained 7 bases not matched to a gene. The CDR3 has 19 amino acids.

Only a few counts were recorded for this clone. The genes are TRBV18 and TRBJ2-7; 7 bases agree with TRBD1. Trimming at V came to 3 bases and at J to 4 bases, leaving 6 bases not matched to a gene. Germline assignment: CDR1 KGHSH and CDR2 LQKENI. The length of the CDR3 is 14 residues. CDR3 loop: CASSPNRGPYEQYF. The CDR3, as DNA: TGTGCCAGCTCACCGAACAGGGGTCCGTACGAGCAGTACTTC.

The rearrangement uses TRBV10-3 and TRBJ1-5, with 7 nucleotides matching TRBD1. CDR3 size: 13 residues. V lost 11 bases to trimming and J lost 7 bases; unmatched junction nucleotides: 11. Germline-derived CDR1 and CDR2 are ENHRY and SYGVKD. The CDR3 DNA is TGTGCCCTCCAACAGGGGTTGGGGCAGCCCCAGCATTTT. Amino acid sequence: CALQQGLGQPQHF.

Here the CDR3 reads CASTITIAGPGYGYTF. The CDR3 coding sequence is TGTGCCAGCACTATTACGATCGCGGGGCCTGGCTATGGCTACACCTTC. This chain uses TRBV2 with TRBJ1-2; D is perhaps TRBD1 (5 bases). The CDR3 has 16 amino acids. The V end was cut by 7 bases, the J end by 4 bases, with 22 bases between. CDR1 and CDR2 from the germline V gene are SNHLY and FYNNEI.

The chain has TRBV11-2 and TRBJ2-5; D remains unclear. CDR3 size: 13 residues. The V and J ends lost 1 base and 5 bases respectively, with 8 bases between them. Germline CDR1 SGHAT, CDR2 FQNNGV. CDR3 bases: TGTGCCAGCAGCTTAGGCCCCAGGGAGACCCAGTACTTC. Amino acid sequence: CASSLGPRETQYF.

The rearrangement links TRBV4-1 to TRBJ1-4; no clear D gene. Per the germline V gene, CDR1 is MGHRA and CDR2 is YSYEKL. This CDR3 has 16 residues. Trimming removed 1 base from V and 5 bases from J, with 14 bases in between. DNA for the CDR3: TGCGCCAGCAGCCAAGTGGGAGCAAGTATCAATGAAAAACTGTTTTTT. This gives the protein CASSQVGASINEKLFF.